This T cell receptor (beta chain) is from a study of post-analysis software for immune sequencing data. Of note for this clonotype: The antigen remains undetermined.

Overall study results and limits: A significant reduction in normalized Chao1 diversity was observed in multiple sclerosis patients versus controls.

Unique molecular identifiers were built into the TCR beta cDNA libraries. Each batch of about 0.9 to 10 million T cells produced hundreds of thousands of cDNA molecules. TCRdb re-derived calls from the PCR reads in MiXCR, one entry per CDR3 protein. The profile covers approximately 630,000 distinct CDR3 sequences, with over 45% appearing a single time and about 11% taken by the ten largest. This receptor was taken from a girl aged 2 to 9 with multiple sclerosis. The sample comprised blood.

The CDR3 loop reads CASSSTLGNEQYF. The CDR3 DNA follows: TGTGCCAGCAGCTCCACTCTGGGTAACGAGCAGTACTTC. This chain joins TRBV7-9 and TRBJ2-7, with D hard to call. The V end was cut by 4 bases, the J end by 5 bases, with 12 bases between. In germline, CDR1 is SEHNR, CDR2 FQNEAQ (reference sequence). This CDR3 contains 13 residues.